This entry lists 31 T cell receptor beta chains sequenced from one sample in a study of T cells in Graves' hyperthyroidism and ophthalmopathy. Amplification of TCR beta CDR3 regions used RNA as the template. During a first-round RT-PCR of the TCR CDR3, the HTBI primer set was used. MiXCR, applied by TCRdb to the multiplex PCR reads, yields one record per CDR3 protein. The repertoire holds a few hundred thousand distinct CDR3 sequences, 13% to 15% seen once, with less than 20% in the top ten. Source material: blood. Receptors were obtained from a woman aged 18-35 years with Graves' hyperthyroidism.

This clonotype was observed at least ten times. Written as DNA, the CDR3 is TGTGCCAGCAGCTTCGCCGGACTAGCGGGAGATGAGCAGTTCTTC. Translating gives CASSFAGLAGDEQFF. The J gene is TRBJ2-1, the V gene TRBV12-3 or TRBV12-4; 13 bases map to TRBD2. The CDR3 spans 15 residues. The V gene end was trimmed by 6 bases and the J gene end by 8 bases; junction bases not matched to a gene: 7.

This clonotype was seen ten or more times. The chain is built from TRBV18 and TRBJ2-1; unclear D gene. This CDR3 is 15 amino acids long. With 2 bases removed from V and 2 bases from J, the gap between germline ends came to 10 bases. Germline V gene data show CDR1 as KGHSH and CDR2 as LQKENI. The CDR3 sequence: CASSPSAGTYNEQFF. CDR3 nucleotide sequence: TGTGCCAGCTCACCATCTGCAGGTACCTACAATGAGCAGTTCTTC.

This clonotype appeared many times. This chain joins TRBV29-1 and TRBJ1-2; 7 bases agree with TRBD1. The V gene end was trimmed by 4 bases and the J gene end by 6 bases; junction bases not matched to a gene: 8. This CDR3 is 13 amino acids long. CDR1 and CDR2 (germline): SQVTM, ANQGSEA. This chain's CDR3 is CSVARQGRDGYTF. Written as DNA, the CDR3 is TGCAGCGTTGCCCGACAGGGACGAGATGGCTACACCTTC.

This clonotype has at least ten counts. CDR3 sequence (DNA): TGTGCCAGCAGTTATGACAGGGGTCCCGGGGAGCTGTTTTTT. Translated: CASSYDRGPGELFF. V and J are TRBV12-3 or TRBV12-4 and TRBJ2-2; 8 positions match TRBD1. The CDR3 spans 14 residues. Trimming removed 4 bases from V and 6 bases from J; junction bases left unmatched: 4.

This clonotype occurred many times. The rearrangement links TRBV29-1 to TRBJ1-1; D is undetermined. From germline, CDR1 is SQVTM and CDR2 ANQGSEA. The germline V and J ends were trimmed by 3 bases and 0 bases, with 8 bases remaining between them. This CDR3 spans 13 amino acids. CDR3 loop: CSVETFMNTEAFF. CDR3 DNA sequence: TGCAGCGTTGAGACCTTCATGAACACTGAAGCTTTCTTT.

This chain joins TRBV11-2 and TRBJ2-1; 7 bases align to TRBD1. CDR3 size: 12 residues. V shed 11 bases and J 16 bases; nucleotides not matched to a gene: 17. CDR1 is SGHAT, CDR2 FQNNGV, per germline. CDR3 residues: CAWSVEGDSEFF. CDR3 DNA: TGTGCCTGGAGTGTAGAAGGGGACAGCGAATTCTTC.

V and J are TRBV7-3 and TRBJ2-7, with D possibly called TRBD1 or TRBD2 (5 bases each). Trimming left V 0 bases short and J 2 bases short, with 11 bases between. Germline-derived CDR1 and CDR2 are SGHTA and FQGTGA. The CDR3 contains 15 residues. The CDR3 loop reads CASSLTPGPPYEQYF. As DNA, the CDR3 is TGTGCCAGCAGCTTAACGCCGGGACCTCCCTACGAGCAGTACTTC.

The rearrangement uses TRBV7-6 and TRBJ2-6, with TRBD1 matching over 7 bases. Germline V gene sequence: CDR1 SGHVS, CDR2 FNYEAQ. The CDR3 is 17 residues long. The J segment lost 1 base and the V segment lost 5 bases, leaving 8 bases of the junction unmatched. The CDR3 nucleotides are TGTGCCAGCAGCGTAGAGCCACAGGGGTCTGGGGCCAACGTCCTGACTTTC. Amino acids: CASSVEPQGSGANVLTF.

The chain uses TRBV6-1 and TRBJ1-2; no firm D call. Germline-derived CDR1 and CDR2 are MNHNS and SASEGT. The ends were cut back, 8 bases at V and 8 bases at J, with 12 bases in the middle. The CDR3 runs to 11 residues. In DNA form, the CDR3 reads TGTGCCAGCGGAGAGGGCAGAGGCTACACCTTC. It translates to CASGEGRGYTF.

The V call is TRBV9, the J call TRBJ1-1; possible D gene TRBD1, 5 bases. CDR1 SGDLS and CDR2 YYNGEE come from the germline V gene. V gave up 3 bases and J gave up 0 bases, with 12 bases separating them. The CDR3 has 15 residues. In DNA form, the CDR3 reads TGTGCCAGCAGCGCGAAGACAGAGTTGAACACTGAAGCTTTCTTT. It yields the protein CASSAKTELNTEAFF. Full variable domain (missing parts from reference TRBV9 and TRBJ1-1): DSGVTQTPKHLITATGQRVTLRCSPRSGDLSVYWYQQSLDQGLQFLIQYYNGEERAKGNILERFSAQQFPDLHSELNLSSLELGDSALYFCASSAKTELNTEAFFGQGTRLTVV.

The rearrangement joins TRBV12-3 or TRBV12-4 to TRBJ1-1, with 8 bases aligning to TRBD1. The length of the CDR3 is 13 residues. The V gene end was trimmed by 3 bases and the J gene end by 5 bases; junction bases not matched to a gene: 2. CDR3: CASSFQGATEAFF. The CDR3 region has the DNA TGTGCCAGCAGTTTCCAGGGGGCGACTGAAGCTTTCTTT.

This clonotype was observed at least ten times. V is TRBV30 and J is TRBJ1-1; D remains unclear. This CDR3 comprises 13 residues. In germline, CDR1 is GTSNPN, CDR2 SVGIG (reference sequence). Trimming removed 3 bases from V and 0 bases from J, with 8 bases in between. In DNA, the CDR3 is TGTGCCTGGAGCAGTGAATTGAACACTGAAGCTTTCTTT. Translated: CAWSSELNTEAFF.

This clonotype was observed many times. The CDR3 region has the DNA TGTGCCAGCAGCCAACTAGCGGGAGCGGCAGATACGCAGTATTTT. Its translation: CASSQLAGAADTQYF. This chain uses TRBV3-1 with TRBJ2-3, with 10 bases aligning to TRBD2. The germline V gene has CDR1 LGHDT and CDR2 YNNKEL (reference sequence). J gave up 4 bases and V 2 bases, and 3 bases lay outside the gene matches. CDR3 size: 15 residues.

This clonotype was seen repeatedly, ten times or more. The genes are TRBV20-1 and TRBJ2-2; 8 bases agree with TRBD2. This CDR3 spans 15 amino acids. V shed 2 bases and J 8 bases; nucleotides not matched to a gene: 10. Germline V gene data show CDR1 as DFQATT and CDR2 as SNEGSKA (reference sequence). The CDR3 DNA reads TGCAGTGCTAGATTCGCGGGAGGATTTCCAGGGGAGCTGTTTTTT. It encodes CSARFAGGFPGELFF.

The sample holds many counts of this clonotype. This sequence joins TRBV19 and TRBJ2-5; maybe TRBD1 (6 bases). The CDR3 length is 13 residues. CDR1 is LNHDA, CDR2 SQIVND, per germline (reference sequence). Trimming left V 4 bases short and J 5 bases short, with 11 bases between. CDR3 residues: CASSNSGVETQYF. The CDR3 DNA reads TGTGCCAGTAGTAATTCAGGGGTGGAGACCCAGTACTTC. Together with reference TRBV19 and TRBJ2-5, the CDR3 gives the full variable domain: DGGITQSPKYLFRKEGQNVTLSCEQNLNHDAMYWYRQDPGQGLRLIYYSQIVNDFQKGDIAEGYSVSREKKESFPLTVTSAQKNPTAFYLCASSNSGVETQYFGPGTRLLVL.

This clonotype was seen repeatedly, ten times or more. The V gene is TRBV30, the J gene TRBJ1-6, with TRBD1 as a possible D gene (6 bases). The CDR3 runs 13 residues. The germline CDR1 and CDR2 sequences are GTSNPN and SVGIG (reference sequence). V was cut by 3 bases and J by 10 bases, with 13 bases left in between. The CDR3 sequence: CAWRGQGNSPLHF. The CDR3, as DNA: TGTGCCTGGAGGGGCCAGGGGAACTCACCCCTCCACTTT.

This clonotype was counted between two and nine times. The CDR3 here is CASSPQGRSGREDEQFF. The CDR3 DNA reads as TGTGCCAGCAGCCCCCAAGGACGTAGCGGGAGGGAGGATGAGCAGTTCTTC. V is TRBV3-1 and J is TRBJ2-1; 11 bases align to TRBD2. The germline CDR1 and CDR2 sequences are LGHDT and YNNKEL (reference sequence). This CDR3 region has 17 residues. Unmatched junction bases numbered 13, after V lost 4 bases and J lost 8 bases.

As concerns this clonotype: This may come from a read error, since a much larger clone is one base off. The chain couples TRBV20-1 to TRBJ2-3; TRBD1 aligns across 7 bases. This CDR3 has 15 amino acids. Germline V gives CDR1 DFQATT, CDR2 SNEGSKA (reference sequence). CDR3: CSAGLTGASTDTRYF. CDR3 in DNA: TGCAGTGCCGGTCTAACAGGGGCGAGCACAGATACGCGGTATTTT.

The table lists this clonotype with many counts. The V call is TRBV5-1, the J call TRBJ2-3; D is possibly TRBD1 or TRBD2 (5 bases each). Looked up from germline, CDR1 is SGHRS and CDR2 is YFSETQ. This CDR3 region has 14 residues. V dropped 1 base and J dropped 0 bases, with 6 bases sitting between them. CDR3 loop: CASSLWDSTDTQYF. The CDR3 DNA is TGCGCCAGCAGCTTGTGGGACAGCACAGATACGCAGTATTTT.

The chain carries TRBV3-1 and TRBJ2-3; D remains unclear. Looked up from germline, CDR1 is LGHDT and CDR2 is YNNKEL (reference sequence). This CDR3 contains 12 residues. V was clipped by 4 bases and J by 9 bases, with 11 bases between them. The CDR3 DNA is TGTGCCAGCAGCCGGGATCAGCGCACGCAGTATTTT. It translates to CASSRDQRTQYF.

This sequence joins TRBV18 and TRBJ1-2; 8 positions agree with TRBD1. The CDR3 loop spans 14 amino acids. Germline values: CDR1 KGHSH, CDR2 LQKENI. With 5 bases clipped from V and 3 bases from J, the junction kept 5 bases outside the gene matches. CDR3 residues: CASSYGQGDYGYTF. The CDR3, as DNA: TGTGCCAGCTCATATGGACAGGGCGACTATGGCTACACCTTC. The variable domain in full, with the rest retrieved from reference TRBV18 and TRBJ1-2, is NAGVMQNPRHLVRRRGQEARLRCSPMKGHSHVYWYRQLPEEGLKFMVYLQKENIIDESGMPKERFSAEFPKEGPSILRIQQVVRGDSAAYFCASSYGQGDYGYTFGSGTRLTVV.

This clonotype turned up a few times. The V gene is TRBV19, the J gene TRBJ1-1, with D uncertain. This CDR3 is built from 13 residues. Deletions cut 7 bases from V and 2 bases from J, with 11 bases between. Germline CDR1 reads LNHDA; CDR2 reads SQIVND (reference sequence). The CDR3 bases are TGTGCCAGTACCCTAAGGGTAAACACTGAAGCTTTCTTT. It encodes CASTLRVNTEAFF. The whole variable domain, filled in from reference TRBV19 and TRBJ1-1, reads DGGITQSPKYLFRKEGQNVTLSCEQNLNHDAMYWYRQDPGQGLRLIYYSQIVNDFQKGDIAEGYSVSREKKESFPLTVTSAQKNPTAFYLCASTLRVNTEAFFGQGTRLTVV.

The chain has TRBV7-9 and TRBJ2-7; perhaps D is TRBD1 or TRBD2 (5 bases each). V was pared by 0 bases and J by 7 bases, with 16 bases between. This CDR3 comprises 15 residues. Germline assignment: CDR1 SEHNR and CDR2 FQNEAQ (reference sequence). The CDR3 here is CASSLAGTGIGEQYF. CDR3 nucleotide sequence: TGTGCCAGCAGCTTAGCCGGGACGGGGATCGGGGAGCAGTACTTC.

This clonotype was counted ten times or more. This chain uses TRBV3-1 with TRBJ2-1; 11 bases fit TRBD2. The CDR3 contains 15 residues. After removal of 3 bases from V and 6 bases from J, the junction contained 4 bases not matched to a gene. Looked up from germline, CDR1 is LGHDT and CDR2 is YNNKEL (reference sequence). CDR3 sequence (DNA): TGTGCCAGCAGCCAGGTCACTAGCGGGAGCAATGAGCAGTTCTTC. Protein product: CASSQVTSGSNEQFF.

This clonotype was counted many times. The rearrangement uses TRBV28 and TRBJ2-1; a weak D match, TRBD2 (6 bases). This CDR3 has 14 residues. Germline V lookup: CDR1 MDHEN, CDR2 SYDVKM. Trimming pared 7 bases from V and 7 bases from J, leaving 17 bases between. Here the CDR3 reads CASNLWLATNEQFF. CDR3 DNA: TGTGCCAGCAACCTCTGGCTAGCGACGAATGAGCAGTTCTTC.

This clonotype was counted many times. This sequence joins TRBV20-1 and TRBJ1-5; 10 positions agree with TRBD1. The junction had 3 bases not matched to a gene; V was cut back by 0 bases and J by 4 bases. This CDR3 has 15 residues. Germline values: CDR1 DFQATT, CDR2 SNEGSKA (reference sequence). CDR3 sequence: CSARDRDRGNQPQHF. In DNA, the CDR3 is TGCAGTGCTAGAGATCGGGACAGGGGAAATCAGCCCCAGCATTTT.

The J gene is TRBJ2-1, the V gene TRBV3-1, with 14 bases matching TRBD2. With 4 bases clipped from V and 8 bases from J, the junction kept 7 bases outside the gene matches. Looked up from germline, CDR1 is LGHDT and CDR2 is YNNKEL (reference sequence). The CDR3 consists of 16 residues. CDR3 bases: TGTGCCAGCAGCCGTGGGACTAGCGGGAGTCACGATGAGCAGTTCTTC. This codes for CASSRGTSGSHDEQFF.

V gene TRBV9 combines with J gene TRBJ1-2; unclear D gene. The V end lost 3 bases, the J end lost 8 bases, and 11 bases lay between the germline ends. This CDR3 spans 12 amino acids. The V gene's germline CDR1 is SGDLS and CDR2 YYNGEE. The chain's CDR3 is CASSAQTDGYTF. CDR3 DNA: TGTGCCAGCAGCGCCCAAACGGACGGCTACACCTTC.

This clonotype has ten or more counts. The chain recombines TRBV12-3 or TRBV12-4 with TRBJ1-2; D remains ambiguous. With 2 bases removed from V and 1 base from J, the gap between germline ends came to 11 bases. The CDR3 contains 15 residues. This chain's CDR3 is CASSLPGNINYGYTF. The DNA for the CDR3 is TGTGCCAGCAGTTTACCCGGCAACATTAACTATGGCTACACCTTC.

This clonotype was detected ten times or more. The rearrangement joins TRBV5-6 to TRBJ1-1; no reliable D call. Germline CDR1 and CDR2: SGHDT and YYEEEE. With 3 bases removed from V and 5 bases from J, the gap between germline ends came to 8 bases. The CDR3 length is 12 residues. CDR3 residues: CASSSEGTEAFF. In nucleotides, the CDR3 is TGTGCCAGCAGCTCCGAAGGAACTGAAGCTTTCTTT.

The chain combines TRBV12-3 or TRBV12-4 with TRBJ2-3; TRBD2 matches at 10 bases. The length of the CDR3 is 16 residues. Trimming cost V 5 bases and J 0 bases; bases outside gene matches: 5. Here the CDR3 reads CASSRLTSGSTDTQYF. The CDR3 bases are TGTGCCAGCAGTCGATTGACTAGCGGGAGCACAGATACGCAGTATTTT.